What follows are 22 T cell receptor beta chains derived from one specimen sequenced in a study of monozygotic twins with inflammatory bowel disease. TCRdb reprocessed the 5' RACE reads and keeps a single row for each CDR3 protein, giving no DNA. The table lists around 200,000 distinct CDR3 sequences. The sequenced sample was blood. These receptor sequences come from a human donor with ulcerative colitis or Crohn's disease, or a healthy co-twin of an affected twin (not recorded which).

The chain uses TRBV6-2 or TRBV6-3 and TRBJ1-1; TCRdb designates TRBD1, a call that cannot be tested without DNA. This CDR3 comprises 15 residues. Germline V gene lookup returns CDR1 MNHEY and CDR2 SVGEGT. CDR3 sequence: CASRPQGIRRTEAFF.

The chain carries TRBV12-3 or TRBV12-4 and TRBJ2-7; TCRdb indicates TRBD1, and absent DNA this call remains unverified. This CDR3 spans 11 amino acids. CDR3 sequence: CASSRGQGFSF.

This sequence joins TRBV27 and TRBJ1-2. This CDR3 has 13 residues. Germline values: CDR1 MNHEY, CDR2 SMNVEV (reference sequence). The CDR3 sequence is CASSPYPNYGYTF.

The V call is TRBV21-1, the J call TRBJ2-7; the D gene TCRdb calls, TRBD1, cannot be checked with no DNA. TRBV21-1 is assigned pseudogene status. The CDR3 extends over 19 amino acids. CDR3 region: CASSKVFLRPGQGSYEQYF.

The chain recombines TRBV12-3 or TRBV12-4 with TRBJ1-1. The CDR3 sequence is 12 residues long. CDR3 sequence reads: CASSFGEAEAFF.

The chain carries TRBV5-6 and TRBJ2-5; TCRdb calls TRBD1, which cannot be checked without DNA. From germline, CDR1 is SGHDT and CDR2 YYEEEE. The CDR3 consists of 15 residues. CDR3 sequence reads: CASSWSPYREETQYF.

The CDR3 here is CASSRSTDYEQYF. The J gene is TRBJ2-7, the V gene TRBV4-1. Germline assignment: CDR1 MGHRA and CDR2 YSYEKL. This CDR3 is 13 amino acids long.

The chain links TRBV7-2 to TRBJ2-5. The germline V gene encodes CDR1 SGHTA and CDR2 FQGNSA. The CDR3 contains 13 residues. The CDR3 sequence is CASSLVLQETQYF.

V and J are TRBV2 and TRBJ2-4; no DNA is available, so the TRBD1 call from TCRdb remains unchecked. Per the germline V gene, CDR1 is SNHLY and CDR2 is FYNNEI. CDR3 size: 16 residues. CDR3 sequence: CASTRQGGAAKNIQYF. Drawing the rest from reference TRBV2 and TRBJ2-4, the complete variable domain is EPEVTQTPSHQVTQMGQEVILRCVPISNHLYFYWYRQILGQKVEFLVSFYNNEISEKSEIFDDQFSVERPDGSNFTLKIRSTKLEDSAMYFCASTRQGGAAKNIQYFGAGTRLSVL.

The chain combines TRBV20-1 with TRBJ1-5. The germline CDR1 and CDR2 sequences are DFQATT and SNEGSKA (reference sequence). The CDR3 has 13 amino acids. CDR3 residues: CSATQNSNQPQHF.

V and J are TRBV18 and TRBJ1-2. The CDR3 runs to 13 residues. The germline gives CDR1 KGHSH, CDR2 LQKENI. The CDR3 reads CASSPLDKYGYTF.

The chain employs TRBV5-1 and TRBJ1-1; TCRdb outputs TRBD1, but without DNA this stays unchecked. The CDR3 has 13 amino acids. Germline loops: CDR1 SGHRS, CDR2 YFSETQ. The CDR3 sequence: CASWDTLNTEAFF.

The chain is built from TRBV14 and TRBJ2-1; checking the TCRdb D call of TRBD2 is not possible without DNA. Germline CDR1 reads SGHDN; CDR2 reads FVKESK. CDR3 length: 16 amino acids. This CDR3 is CASSPPGLAGGSEQFF.

The rearrangement joins TRBV20-1 to TRBJ1-1; TCRdb's D gene call, TRBD1, goes unchecked for lack of DNA. The CDR3 totals 17 residues. CDR1 and CDR2 (germline): DFQATT, SNEGSKA (reference sequence). CDR3: CSAKTPTVMGMNTEAFF.

The chain uses TRBV12-3 or TRBV12-4 and TRBJ2-2; TCRdb picks TRBD1, but there is no DNA to check that call. The CDR3 sequence is 16 residues long. Here the CDR3 reads CASSQTGRTNTGELFF.

The CDR3 protein is CASSEHGGAKNEQFF. The chain uses TRBV25-1 and TRBJ2-1; the D gene TCRdb calls, TRBD2, cannot be checked with no DNA. This CDR3 has 15 amino acids. Germline CDR1 is MGHDK and CDR2 is SYGVNS.

This chain uses TRBV12-3 or TRBV12-4 with TRBJ2-2; the TRBD1 assignment by TCRdb is unverifiable without DNA. CDR3 length: 15 amino acids. The CDR3 here is CASSPGTWNTGELFF.

This chain joins TRBV7-2 and TRBJ2-3; TCRdb picks TRBD2, but there is no DNA to check that call. Germline loops: CDR1 SGHTA, CDR2 FQGNSA. CDR3 length equals 15 residues. This chain's CDR3 is CASSFGSGNTDTQYF.

The chain carries TRBV6-1 and TRBJ2-3; lacking DNA, the TRBD2 call made by TCRdb goes unchecked. The CDR3 is 18 residues long. Germline CDR1 reads MNHNS; CDR2 reads SASEGT. Here the CDR3 reads CASSPWLERGVRTDTQYF.

The V gene is TRBV20-1, the J gene TRBJ2-5; the D gene TCRdb calls, TRBD1, cannot be checked with no DNA. CDR1 and CDR2 (germline): DFQATT, SNEGSKA (reference sequence). The CDR3 totals 15 residues. CDR3 sequence reads: CSARDHRVELETQYF.

This chain connects TRBV12-3 or TRBV12-4 to TRBJ2-7; there is no DNA to check the TCRdb D call of TRBD2. The CDR3 consists of 15 residues. The CDR3 reads CASTVAGMMGIEQYF.

V usage is TRBV7-9 and J usage is TRBJ1-2; the TRBD1 assignment by TCRdb is unverifiable without DNA. CDR3 length: 14 residues. Germline V gene data show CDR1 as SEHNR and CDR2 as FQNEAQ (reference sequence). CDR3 amino acids: CASSSRGSFYGYTF.